This T cell receptor (beta chain) was observed in a study of T cell responses to AZD1222 COVID-19 vaccine. V gave up 3 bases and J gave up 3 bases; unmatched junction bases: 1. This CDR3 contains 13 residues. Germline CDR1 reads KGHSH; CDR2 reads LQKENI. Sequenced by immunoSEQ multiplex PCR; TCRdb stores in-frame clones only, minus some. The sample lists tens of thousands of clones; more than 80% were seen once. The source is an adult in good health. V is TRBV18 and J is TRBJ2-7; 8 positions agree with TRBD2. Sequences were derived from peripheral blood, sampled on day 0 of AZD1222 vaccination. The CDR3 DNA reads TGTGCCAGCTCACCGAGCGGGGGCTACGAGCAGTACTTC. Protein: CASSPSGGYEQYF.